This T cell receptor (beta chain) was sequenced for a study of blood T cell repertoires in COVID-19 (dated by TCRdb to the early 2020s). About the full investigation: Samples covering the acute and convalescent phases of COVID-19 were provided by collaborators in the United States, Italy and Spain. Deeply sampled blood TCRbeta repertoires from subjects exposed to, actively infected with, or recovered from COVID-19 were included in the dataset. The prospective study material was composed of cDNA or gDNA derived from T cells, B-cell-depleted T cells, or PBMCs. The repertoires were made available in a free public database intended to serve as a resource for research on the immune response to SARS-CoV-2. Nearly every sample came with metadata listing a de-identified subject ID, COVID-19 status, age in years and sex. HLA class I and class II types, where available, came from metadata supplied by the sample provider rather than from assay-based typing. The samples were drawn from the first 160 participants of the ongoing ImmuneRACE study and from roughly 1,300 subjects provided by 6 global collaborators.

A remark on this clone: No cognate antigen has been identified for it. Nothing much larger sits one base from this clone, and base qualities are not available.

Looking up the germline V gene (reference sequence) yields CDR1 LGHDT and CDR2 YNNKEL. The CDR3 numbers 14 residues from cysteine through phenylalanine. Left in the record is the CDR3 DNA by itself, 42 bases read in frame from the first base. V is pared back by 1 base and J by 4 bases, with 10 bases lying between the germline termini. TCRbeta CDR3 regions were amplified from genomic DNA using the immunoSEQ Assay, a bias-controlled multiplex PCR. As for the original processing: The number of nucleated cells in each sample was estimated by amplification of reference gene primers within the assay. Sequence reads were collapsed and filtered to measure the absolute abundance of every unique TCRbeta CDR3 rearrangement. For each sample, productive Simpson clonality was calculated by taking the square root of Simpson's diversity index across productive rearrangements. What TCRdb holds here is the immuneACCESS table cut down to in-frame rearrangements. Part of the clones is not present; checked against another copy, under half of the missing clones reflect an unresolved V gene, and the others are unexplained. V, J and clone size reflect that table, while D and trimming were determined from the DNA. Within this sample are 250,000 to 400,000 clones, with 85% to 90% of them counted one time only. Roughly 2.9% of the sample comes from the top ten.

Broad study findings and their caveats: The quantity of clinical and demographic metadata differed by source and by participant and was supplied without curation.

One collaborating source in Seattle enrolled patients while the patients were actively infected and followed the patients over time throughout the course of disease. Each collaborating institution followed its own protocols to collect whole blood in K2EDTA tubes. For TCRbeta analysis, collaborators shipped samples as frozen whole blood, isolated PBMCs, or DNA extracted from either of those sample types. The V gene is TRBV3-1 (or the pseudogene TRBV3-2) and the J gene is TRBJ1-1; TRBD1 is possibly the D segment (6 matching bases). The source of this sequence is a woman aged 25 to 39 with COVID-19, enrolled during active disease. The sample was peripheral blood. Here the CDR3 is given as CASSQASRGTEAFF. The base sequence is TGTGCCAGCAGCCAAGCTTCCAGGGGCACTGAAGCTTTCTTT.